Listed below are T cell receptor beta chains from one sample, sequenced in a study of somatic mutations in cytotoxic T cells in rheumatoid arthritis. The assay was immunoSEQ multiplex PCR, and TCRdb's table has in-frame clones only and misses some. The profile shows about 16,000 clones, 75% to 85% of them singletons. The specimen sequenced was CD8+ T cells sorted from blood. These receptors were obtained from an adult with rheumatoid arthritis. Both conserved end residues are part of each CDR3. A D gene is named only where the DNA matches it firmly. Part of the rows lack a size; the others show once, few, many or a class for expanded clones.

V,J,D,size,DNA,CDR3
TRBV4-3,TRBJ1-1,NA,NA,TGCGCCAGCAGCCAAGATTTAAGAGGGAACACTGAAGCTTTCTTT,CASSQDLRGNTEAFF
TRBV4-3,TRBJ1-1,NA,NA,TGCGCCAGCAGCCAAGATCTTGCCCCGAACACTGAAGCTTTCTTT,CASSQDLAPNTEAFF
TRBV4-1,TRBJ2-7,NA,NA,TGCGCCAGCAGCCAAGCGGTAGCTTACGAGCAGTACTTC,CASSQAVAYEQYF
TRBV6-6,TRBJ1-1,NA,NA,TGTGCCAGCAGTTTTTCACAGCCGAACACTGAAGCTTTCTTT,CASSFSQPNTEAFF
TRBV11-2,TRBJ1-6,NA,NA,TGTGCCAGCAGCTTAGGGCAGACATTACCCCTCCACTTT,CASSLGQTLPLHF
TRBV7-8,TRBJ2-7,NA,NA,TGTGCCAGCAGCTTACGCCTGAACGAGCAGTACTTC,CASSLRLNEQYF
TRBV7-9,TRBJ1-5,NA,NA,TGTGCCAGCAGCCCCGAGGTGGGGTCCCTTCAGCCCCAGCATTTT,CASSPEVGSLQPQHF
TRBV5-4,TRBJ2-3,TRBD2,NA,TGTGCCAGCAGCTCGCCTGGACTAGCCCCAGATACGCAGTATTTT,CASSSPGLAPDTQYF
TRBV5-4,TRBJ1-2,NA,NA,TGTGCCAGCAGCTTGGACTATGGCTACACCTTC,CASSLDYGYTF
TRBV27,TRBJ2-1,TRBD2,NA,TGTGCCAGCAGTTACGGACTAGCGGGAGGCTACAATGAGCAGTTCTTC,CASSYGLAGGYNEQFF
TRBV4-1,TRBJ2-2,NA,few,TGCGCCAGCAGCCAAGTCCTCGGGGGTGGCACCGGGGAGCTGTTTTTT,CASSQVLGGGTGELFF
TRBV28,TRBJ1-4,NA,NA,TGTGCCAGCAGTTCCCAGGGTCTGTGGGAAAAACTGTTTTTT,CASSSQGLWEKLFF
TRBV2,TRBJ2-1,TRBD1,NA,TGTGCCAGCAGTCTCCGACAGGGAAGCCCCTACAATGAGCAGTTCTTC,CASSLRQGSPYNEQFF
TRBV7-9,TRBJ1-4,TRBD1,few,TGTGCCAGCAGCCACGGGACAGGGGACCCAAATGAAAAACTGTTTTTT,CASSHGTGDPNEKLFF
TRBV4-3,TRBJ1-6,NA,NA,TGCGCCAGCAGCCAAGATCGGGCCGGGGGATCACCCCTCCACTTT,CASSQDRAGGSPLHF
TRBV4-1,TRBJ2-7,TRBD2,NA,TGCGCCAGCAGCCAAGGACTAGCGGCCGATCGGCCCTACGAGCAGTACTTC,CASSQGLAADRPYEQYF
TRBV12-5,TRBJ1-2,NA,NA,TGTGCTAGTGCCCCCGGCAGCCACTATGGCTACACCTTC,CASAPGSHYGYTF
TRBV5-4,TRBJ2-3,TRBD2,NA,TGTGCCAGCAGCCATAAGCGGGAGGTGACAGATACGCAGTATTTT,CASSHKREVTDTQYF
TRBV4-1,TRBJ2-5,NA,NA,TGCGCCAGCAGCCAAGTTACAGCGCGCCAAGAGACCCAGTACTTC,CASSQVTARQETQYF
TRBV5-6,TRBJ2-2,NA,NA,TGTGCCAGCAGCCTGGGGGTGGGAGAACTATACACCGGGGAGCTGTTTTTT,CASSLGVGELYTGELFF
TRBV7-2,TRBJ2-3,NA,NA,TGTGCCAGCAGCCTAGTGAGGGAAGTGAACACAGATACGCAGTATTTT,CASSLVREVNTDTQYF
TRBV12-5,TRBJ2-3,TRBD2,NA,TGTGCTAGTGGTTTGGGAGGACTAGCGGGAGGGCCCATCACCACAGATACGCAGTATTTT,CASGLGGLAGGPITTDTQYF
TRBV27,TRBJ2-1,TRBD1,NA,TGTGCCAGCAGTGGCCGGGACAGGGGGCTTGGTGAGCAGTTCTTC,CASSGRDRGLGEQFF
TRBV4-1,TRBJ1-1,NA,NA,TGCGCCAGCAGCCAAGGGCAAATAATGAACACTGAAGCTTTCTTT,CASSQGQIMNTEAFF
TRBV7-6,TRBJ2-7,NA,once,TGTGCCAGCAGCTTAACCGCGGCGAGGGACTACGAGCAGTACTTC,CASSLTAARDYEQYF
TRBV4-3,TRBJ2-2,TRBD1,few,TGCGCCAGCAGTCGGGACAGGGGGTTTTCCACCGGGGAGCTGTTTTTT,CASSRDRGFSTGELFF
TRBV2,TRBJ2-5,NA,NA,TGTGCCAGCCCGGGACGGGGCGAGGAGACCCAGTACTTC,CASPGRGEETQYF
TRBV27,TRBJ1-1,NA,NA,TGTGCCAGCAGTTTATCGCTCGGCACTGAAGCTTTCTTT,CASSLSLGTEAFF